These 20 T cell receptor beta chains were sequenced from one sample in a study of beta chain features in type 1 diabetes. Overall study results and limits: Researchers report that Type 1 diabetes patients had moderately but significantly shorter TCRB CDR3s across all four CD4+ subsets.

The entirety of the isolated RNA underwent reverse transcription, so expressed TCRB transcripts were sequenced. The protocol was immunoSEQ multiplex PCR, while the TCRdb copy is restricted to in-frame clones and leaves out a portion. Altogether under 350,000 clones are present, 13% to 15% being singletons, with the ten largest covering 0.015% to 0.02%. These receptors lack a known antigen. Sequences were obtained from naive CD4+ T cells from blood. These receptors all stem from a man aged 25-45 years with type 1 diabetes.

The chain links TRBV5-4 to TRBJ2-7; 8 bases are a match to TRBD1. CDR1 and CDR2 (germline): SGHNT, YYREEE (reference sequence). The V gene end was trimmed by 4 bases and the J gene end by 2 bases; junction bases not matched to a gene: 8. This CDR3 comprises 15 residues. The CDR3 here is CASSPKGQETYEQYF. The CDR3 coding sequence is TGTGCCAGCAGCCCCAAGGGACAGGAAACCTACGAGCAGTACTTC.

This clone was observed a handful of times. The CDR3 DNA is TGTGCCAGTAGTATCGGGAGAGGGGGCGATCAGCCCCAGCATTTT. Its translation: CASSIGRGGDQPQHF. This sequence joins TRBV19 and TRBJ1-5, with 7 bases fitting TRBD1. This CDR3 has 15 residues. Unmatched junction bases numbered 7, after V lost 3 bases and J lost 5 bases. CDR1 is LNHDA, CDR2 SQIVND, per germline (reference sequence). Supplemented by reference TRBV19 and TRBJ1-5, the full variable domain reads DGGITQSPKYLFRKEGQNVTLSCEQNLNHDAMYWYRQDPGQGLRLIYYSQIVNDFQKGDIAEGYSVSREKKESFPLTVTSAQKNPTAFYLCASSIGRGGDQPQHFGDGTRLSIL.

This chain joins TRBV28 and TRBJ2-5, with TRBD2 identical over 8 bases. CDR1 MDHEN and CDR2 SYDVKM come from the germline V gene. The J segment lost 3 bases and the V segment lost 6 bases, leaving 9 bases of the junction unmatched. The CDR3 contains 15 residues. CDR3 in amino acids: CASRRGGRREETQYF. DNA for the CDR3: TGTGCCAGCAGAAGAGGCGGGAGGAGGGAAGAGACCCAGTACTTC.

The CDR3 protein is CASSPPGQGATEAFF. The CDR3 DNA follows: TGTGCCAGCAGCCCCCCTGGACAGGGGGCCACTGAAGCTTTCTTT. The V call is TRBV4-2, the J call TRBJ1-1; 11 bases are a match to TRBD1. The CDR3 totals 15 residues. Looked up from germline, CDR1 is LGHNA and CDR2 is YNFKEQ. The junction had 5 bases not matched to a gene; V was cut back by 4 bases and J by 4 bases.

CDR3 protein: CASSLSRLADSYNEQFF. As DNA, the CDR3 is TGTGCCAGCAGCTTATCCCGACTAGCGGATTCCTACAATGAGCAGTTCTTC. J is TRBJ2-1 and V is TRBV7-3; TRBD2 matches at 9 bases. This CDR3 is 17 amino acids long. Trimming removed 2 bases from V and 1 base from J; junction bases left unmatched: 6. CDR1 is SGHTA and CDR2 is FQGTGA in the germline V gene.

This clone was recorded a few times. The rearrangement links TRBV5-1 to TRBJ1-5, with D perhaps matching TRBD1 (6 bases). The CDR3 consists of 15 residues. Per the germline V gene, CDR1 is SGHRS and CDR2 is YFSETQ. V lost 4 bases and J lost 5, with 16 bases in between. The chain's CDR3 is CASSRTGTPDQPQHF. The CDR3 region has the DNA TGCGCCAGCAGCAGAACCGGGACACCCGATCAGCCCCAGCATTTT.

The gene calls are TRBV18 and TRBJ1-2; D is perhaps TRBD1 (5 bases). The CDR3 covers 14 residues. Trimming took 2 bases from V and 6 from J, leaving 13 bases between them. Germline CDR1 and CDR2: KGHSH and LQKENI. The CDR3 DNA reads TGTGCCAGCTCACCAAGGCAGGGCCTGGATGGCTACACCTTC. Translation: CASSPRQGLDGYTF.

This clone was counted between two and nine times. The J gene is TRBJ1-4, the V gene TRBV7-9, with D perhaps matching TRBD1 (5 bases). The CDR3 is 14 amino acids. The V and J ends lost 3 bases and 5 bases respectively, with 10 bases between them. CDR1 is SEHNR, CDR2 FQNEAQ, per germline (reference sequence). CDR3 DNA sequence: TGTGCCAGCAGCTTGGGGGGGATCAATGAAAAACTGTTTTTT. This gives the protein CASSLGGINEKLFF.

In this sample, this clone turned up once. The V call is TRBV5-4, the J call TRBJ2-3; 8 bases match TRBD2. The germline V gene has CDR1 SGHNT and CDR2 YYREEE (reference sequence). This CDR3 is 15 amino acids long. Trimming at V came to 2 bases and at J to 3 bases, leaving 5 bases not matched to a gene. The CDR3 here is CASSFFSGVTDTQYF. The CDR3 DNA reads TGTGCCAGCAGCTTCTTTAGCGGGGTGACAGATACGCAGTATTTT.

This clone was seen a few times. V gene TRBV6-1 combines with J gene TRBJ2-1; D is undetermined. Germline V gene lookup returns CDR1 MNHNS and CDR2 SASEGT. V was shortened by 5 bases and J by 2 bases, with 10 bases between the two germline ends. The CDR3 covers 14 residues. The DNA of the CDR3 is TGTGCCAGCAGTCCGACTCCCGCCTACAATGAGCAGTTCTTC. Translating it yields CASSPTPAYNEQFF.

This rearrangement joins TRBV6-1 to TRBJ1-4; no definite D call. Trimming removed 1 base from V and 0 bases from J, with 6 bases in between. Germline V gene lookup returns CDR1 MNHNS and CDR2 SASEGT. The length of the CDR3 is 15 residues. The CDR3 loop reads CASSEGRTTNEKLFF. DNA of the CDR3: TGTGCCAGCAGTGAAGGGAGAACAACTAATGAAAAACTGTTTTTT.

DNA of the CDR3: TGCAGCGTGACTAGCGGGAGTTTCCAAGAGACCCAGTACTTC. Amino acids: CSVTSGSFQETQYF. The chain uses TRBV29-1 and TRBJ2-5, with TRBD2 matching over 12 bases. Germline-derived CDR1 and CDR2 are SQVTM and ANQGSEA. CDR3 length: 14 amino acids. Losses at the gene ends were 6 bases for V and 1 base for J; bases not matched to a gene: 3.

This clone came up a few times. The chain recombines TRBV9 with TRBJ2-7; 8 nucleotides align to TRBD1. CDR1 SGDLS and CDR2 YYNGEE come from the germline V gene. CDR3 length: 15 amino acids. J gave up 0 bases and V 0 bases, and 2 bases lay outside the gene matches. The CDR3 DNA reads TGTGCCAGCAGCGTAGAGACAGGGGTCTCCTACGAGCAGTACTTC. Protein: CASSVETGVSYEQYF.

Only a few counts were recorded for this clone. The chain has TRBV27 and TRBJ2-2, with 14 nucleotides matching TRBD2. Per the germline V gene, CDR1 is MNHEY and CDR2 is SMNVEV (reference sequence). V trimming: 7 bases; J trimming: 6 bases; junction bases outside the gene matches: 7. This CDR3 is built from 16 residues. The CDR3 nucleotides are TGTGCCAGCACCCTGGGACTAGCGGGAGTATCCGGGGAGCTGTTTTTT. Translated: CASTLGLAGVSGELFF.

The CDR3 region has the DNA TGTGCCAGCTTCGAGTGGGCCACTGAAGCTTTCTTT. Amino acids: CASFEWATEAFF. This chain joins TRBV2 and TRBJ1-1; D remains unclear. The germline V gene encodes CDR1 SNHLY and CDR2 FYNNEI. The CDR3 runs 12 residues. The germline V and J ends were trimmed by 8 bases and 4 bases, with 11 bases remaining between them.

This chain's CDR3 is CAWRRASGLDEQYF. The CDR3 bases are TGTGCCTGGCGACGAGCTAGCGGGTTGGACGAGCAGTACTTC. The J gene is TRBJ2-7, the V gene TRBV30, with 8 bases that match TRBD2. The germline gives CDR1 GTSNPN, CDR2 SVGIG (reference sequence). The trim removed 5 bases at V and 5 bases at J, leaving 11 bases unmatched. This CDR3 is built from 14 residues.

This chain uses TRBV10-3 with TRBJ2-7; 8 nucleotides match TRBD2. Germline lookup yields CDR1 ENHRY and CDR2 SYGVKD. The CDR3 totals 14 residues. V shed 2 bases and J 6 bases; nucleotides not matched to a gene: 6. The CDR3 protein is CAISEREGLSEQYF. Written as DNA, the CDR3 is TGTGCCATCAGTGAGCGGGAGGGCCTCTCCGAGCAGTACTTC.

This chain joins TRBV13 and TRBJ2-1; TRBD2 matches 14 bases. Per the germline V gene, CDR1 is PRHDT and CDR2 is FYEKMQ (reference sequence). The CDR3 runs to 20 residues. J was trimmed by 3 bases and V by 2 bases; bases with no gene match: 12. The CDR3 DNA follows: TGTGCCAGCAGCTTATCCCCGGGACTAGCGGGAGTCTGGGGCTACAATGAGCAGTTCTTC. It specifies CASSLSPGLAGVWGYNEQFF.

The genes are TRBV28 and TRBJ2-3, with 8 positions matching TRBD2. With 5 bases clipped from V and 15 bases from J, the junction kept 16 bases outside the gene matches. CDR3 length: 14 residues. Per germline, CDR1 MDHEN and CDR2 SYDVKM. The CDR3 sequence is CASSPSVGGRPHYF. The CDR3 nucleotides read TGTGCCAGCAGTCCCTCGGTGGGCGGGAGGCCCCATTATTTT.

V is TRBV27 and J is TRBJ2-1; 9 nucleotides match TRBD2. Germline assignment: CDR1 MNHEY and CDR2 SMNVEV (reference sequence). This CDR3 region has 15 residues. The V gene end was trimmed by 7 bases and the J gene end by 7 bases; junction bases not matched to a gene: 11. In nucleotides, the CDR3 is TGTGCCAGCATGCCAATAGCGGGAGTGAAAAATGAGCAGTTCTTC. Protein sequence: CASMPIAGVKNEQFF.